Below, 23 T cell receptor beta chains from the same sample are listed, as sequenced in a study of graft-versus-host responses after intestinal transplantation. These receptors' targets are unknown. Using immunoSEQ multiplex PCR, the repertoire was profiled, and TCRdb retains in-frame clones only, with some absent. The repertoire holds approximately 99,000 clones, roughly 91% seen once, with about 0.18% in the top ten. The sequencing used unstimulated CD4+ T cells sorted from spleen or lymph node cells, collected before transplant. These receptors all stem from a human donor who was the organ donor for an intestinal transplant.

The chain links TRBV30 to TRBJ1-5; no clear D gene. V dropped 2 bases and J dropped 4 bases, with 9 bases sitting between them. Germline-derived CDR1 and CDR2 are GTSNPN and SVGIG (reference sequence). This CDR3 comprises 13 residues. CDR3 amino acids: CAWSFSINQPQHF. As DNA, the CDR3 is TGTGCCTGGAGTTTTAGTATTAATCAGCCCCAGCATTTT.

V usage is TRBV28 and J usage is TRBJ1-3; 7 nucleotides match TRBD1. Germline V lookup: CDR1 MDHEN, CDR2 SYDVKM. The CDR3 consists of 13 residues. J was trimmed by 5 bases and V by 5 bases; bases with no gene match: 3. This chain's CDR3 is CASSTQGRNTIYF. For the CDR3, the DNA is TGTGCCAGCAGTACACAGGGGCGAAACACCATATATTTT.

V usage is TRBV27 and J usage is TRBJ1-6, with D possibly being TRBD1 (6 bases). Germline CDR1 is MNHEY and CDR2 is SMNVEV (reference sequence). CDR3 length equals 18 residues. V was pared by 3 bases and J by 0 bases, with 15 bases between. In nucleotides, the CDR3 is TGTGCCAGCAGTTTCGGGACACCCATGAGCTCCTATAATTCACCCCTCCACTTT. Its translation: CASSFGTPMSSYNSPLHF.

The V and J genes are TRBV5-4 and TRBJ2-3; 7 bases align to TRBD1. The germline gives CDR1 SGHNT, CDR2 YYREEE (reference sequence). After removal of 2 bases from V and 3 bases from J, the junction contained 3 bases not matched to a gene. This CDR3 spans 14 amino acids. CDR3 in DNA: TGTGCCAGCAGCTTAGAGGGGGCTACAGATACGCAGTATTTT. This encodes CASSLEGATDTQYF.

This chain joins TRBV19 and TRBJ2-3, with D possibly being TRBD1 (6 bases). V was pared by 10 bases and J by 1 base, with 12 bases between. CDR1 and CDR2 (germline): LNHDA, SQIVND (reference sequence). This CDR3 contains 13 residues. CDR3 residues: CATRGLGTDTQYF. CDR3 coding DNA: TGTGCCACCAGGGGCCTCGGCACAGATACGCAGTATTTT.

V is TRBV5-1 and J is TRBJ2-3; 7 nucleotides line up with TRBD2. With V trimmed by 4 bases and J by 11 bases, 7 bases remained unmatched. This CDR3 contains 12 residues. CDR1 is SGHRS and CDR2 is YFSETQ in the germline V gene. The CDR3 region has the DNA TGCGCCAGCAGCGATACGGGGGGAGTGCAGTATTTT. Residues: CASSDTGGVQYF.

CDR3 in DNA: TGTGCCAGCAGCACCGAACCCTCCGGGACAGGGAGATACGAGCAGTACTTC. Translated, it gives CASSTEPSGTGRYEQYF. The chain uses TRBV5-4 and TRBJ2-7; TRBD1 aligns across 9 bases. J lost 4 bases, V lost 4 bases, and 15 bases had no gene match. CDR1 and CDR2 from the germline V gene are SGHNT and YYREEE (reference sequence). This CDR3 has 17 amino acids.

The chain is built from TRBV6-1 and TRBJ2-5; tentatively, D is TRBD1 (5 bases). The CDR3 covers 15 residues. Trimming left V 4 bases short and J 1 base short, with 13 bases between. CDR1 and CDR2 (germline): MNHNS, SASEGT. Written as DNA, the CDR3 is TGTGCCAGCAGTGGCGGTCACAGGTCCCAAGAGACCCAGTACTTC. This encodes CASSGGHRSQETQYF.

The chain employs TRBV6-4 and TRBJ2-3, with D maybe TRBD1 (6 bases). V lost 6 bases, J lost 2 bases, and 9 bases lay in between. Per the germline V gene, CDR1 is MRHNA and CDR2 is SNTAGT. This CDR3 has 13 residues. The CDR3 nucleotides read TGTGCCAGCAGAGGGGGAAACACAGATACGCAGTATTTT. It codes for CASRGGNTDTQYF.

V and J are TRBV6-1 and TRBJ2-5; TRBD1 aligns across 7 bases. CDR1 is MNHNS, CDR2 SASEGT, per germline. This CDR3 region has 15 residues. V dropped 6 bases and J dropped 3; count of bases not matched to a gene: 10. CDR3 region: CASSDIGTAEETQYF. The CDR3 coding sequence is TGTGCCAGCAGCGACATAGGGACAGCCGAAGAGACCCAGTACTTC.

V and J are TRBV4-1 and TRBJ1-1; D may be TRBD1 (5 bases). Germline lookup yields CDR1 MGHRA and CDR2 YSYEKL. The CDR3 runs 18 residues. V dropped 1 base and J dropped 1 base, with 19 bases sitting between them. The CDR3 loop reads CASSQAPTTGGENTEAFF. The CDR3 nucleotides are TGCGCCAGCAGCCAAGCCCCCACAACAGGTGGCGAGAACACTGAAGCTTTCTTT.

The chain recombines TRBV27 with TRBJ2-7; 7 bases agree with TRBD1. Germline CDR1 MNHEY, CDR2 SMNVEV (reference sequence). With 4 bases clipped from V and 4 bases from J, the junction kept 4 bases outside the gene matches. The CDR3 length is 13 residues. This CDR3 reads CASSSGQRYEQYF. The CDR3 coding sequence is TGTGCCAGCAGTTCGGGACAGCGTTACGAGCAGTACTTC.

The chain joins TRBV30 to TRBJ1-3, with D perhaps TRBD1 (6 bases). In germline, CDR1 is GTSNPN, CDR2 SVGIG (reference sequence). The CDR3 consists of 13 residues. V lost 3 bases to trimming and J lost 4 bases, with 10 bases between them. The CDR3 is CAWRAGAGNTIYF. Here the CDR3 DNA reads TGTGCCTGGAGAGCGGGGGCGGGAAACACCATATATTTT.

This chain connects TRBV4-1 to TRBJ2-3; D may be TRBD2 (5 bases). In germline, CDR1 is MGHRA, CDR2 YSYEKL. The germline V and J ends were trimmed by 0 bases and 2 bases, with 18 bases remaining between them. The CDR3 has 18 amino acids. CDR3 coding DNA: TGCGCCAGCAGCCAAGAAGGTCCTAGCCTGATCCTCACAGATACGCAGTATTTT. Its protein is CASSQEGPSLILTDTQYF.

The chain joins TRBV5-1 to TRBJ2-5; TRBD2 matches at 7 bases. The CDR3 has 19 residues. The V gene end was trimmed by 1 base and the J gene end by 0 bases; junction bases not matched to a gene: 15. Germline V CDR1 and CDR2: SGHRS, YFSETQ. CDR3 bases: TGCGCCAGCAGCTTGACCGGAGGAGGAAGCGGGGTGTACCAAGAGACCCAGTACTTC. Its translation is CASSLTGGGSGVYQETQYF.

This clone was found once. V gene TRBV30 combines with J gene TRBJ2-1; the match to TRBD2 covers 10 bases. The junction had 9 bases not matched to a gene; V was cut back by 4 bases and J by 0 bases. There are 17 residues in the CDR3. The V gene's germline CDR1 is GTSNPN and CDR2 SVGIG (reference sequence). The CDR3 sequence: CAWKSLAGVTSYNEQFF. The CDR3 nucleotides read TGTGCCTGGAAATCGCTAGCGGGGGTTACCTCCTACAATGAGCAGTTCTTC.

V gene TRBV11-3 combines with J gene TRBJ2-3, with 7 bases identical to TRBD2. The CDR3 runs to 13 residues. Germline CDR1 and CDR2: SGHNT and YENEEA. Germline trimming cut 2 bases from V and 4 bases from J; bases unmatched to any gene: 0. The CDR3 protein is CASSLTSADTQYF. CDR3 nucleotide sequence: TGTGCCAGCAGCTTAACTAGCGCAGATACGCAGTATTTT.

This chain links TRBV28 with TRBJ1-2; possibly TRBD1 for D (5 bases). Per the germline V gene, CDR1 is MDHEN and CDR2 is SYDVKM. V was cut by 3 bases and J by 6 bases, with 20 bases left in between. This CDR3 comprises 16 residues. The DNA of the CDR3 is TGTGCCAGCAGTTTCGCGGGACCCCGGATAGGGCATGGCTACACCTTC. It specifies CASSFAGPRIGHGYTF.

The chain carries TRBV27 and TRBJ1-1, with 7 bases matching TRBD1. CDR3 length: 14 amino acids. Per germline, CDR1 MNHEY and CDR2 SMNVEV (reference sequence). V lost 4 bases and J lost 0; bases outside the gene matches: 2. The CDR3 DNA is TGTGCCAGCAGTTCGGACAGGTTGAACACTGAAGCTTTCTTT. As protein: CASSSDRLNTEAFF.

V gene TRBV6-5 combines with J gene TRBJ2-5; D is ambiguous. Germline loops: CDR1 MNHEY, CDR2 SVGAGI. This CDR3 comprises 11 residues. Trimming took 6 bases from V and 5 from J, leaving 7 bases between them. CDR3 sequence: CASSARETQYF. The CDR3 DNA follows: TGTGCCAGCAGCGCACGGGAGACCCAGTACTTC.

This clone has more than one count but fewer than ten. The chain couples TRBV25-1 to TRBJ1-2; D remains ambiguous. This CDR3 contains 12 residues. The germline V gene encodes CDR1 MGHDK and CDR2 SYGVNS. The V end lost 4 bases, the J end lost 7 bases, and 10 bases lay between the germline ends. The CDR3, as DNA: TGTGCCAGCAGTGGGGCAGTAGGTGGCTACACCTTC. Its translation is CASSGAVGGYTF.

The chain links TRBV10-2 to TRBJ2-1, with 7 bases fitting TRBD2. The trim removed 7 bases at V and 0 bases at J, leaving 9 bases unmatched. Germline V CDR1 and CDR2: WSHSY, SAAADI. This CDR3 region has 16 residues. CDR3 loop: CASTSLARSSYNEQFF. Written as DNA, the CDR3 is TGCGCCAGCACTTCACTAGCGCGGAGCTCCTACAATGAGCAGTTCTTC.

This rearrangement joins TRBV30 to TRBJ1-5; TRBD1 aligns across 10 bases. The germline gives CDR1 GTSNPN, CDR2 SVGIG (reference sequence). This CDR3 comprises 14 residues. V lost 3 bases and J lost 5; bases outside the gene matches: 4. CDR3 residues: CAWSSGTGDQPQHF. The CDR3 DNA reads as TGTGCCTGGAGCTCCGGGACAGGGGATCAGCCCCAGCATTTT.